The next 13 T cell receptor beta chains were all read from a single sample in a study of OX40 agonist ivuxolimab in advanced cancers. The data were produced by immunoSEQ multiplex PCR, yet TCRdb's version contains in-frame clones alone and is incomplete. This sample has about 61,000 clones, with around 92% found just once. The sequencing here drew on CD4+ or CD8+ T cells sorted from blood, taken in a trial of the OX40 agonist ivuxolimab. The receptors here all came from an adult with an advanced solid tumor such as melanoma, head and neck, liver or kidney cancer.

The chain recombines TRBV27 with TRBJ1-1; D uncertain. V lost 7 bases and J lost 1, with 19 bases in between. Germline V CDR1 and CDR2: MNHEY, SMNVEV (reference sequence). The CDR3 length is 16 residues. CDR3 loop: CASIRRGSAENTEAFF. CDR3 sequence (DNA): TGTGCCAGCATTCGTAGAGGGTCCGCAGAGAACACTGAAGCTTTCTTT.

This clone was detected once. The chain carries TRBV5-6 and TRBJ2-1; weak D call: TRBD1 (6 bases). The germline gives CDR1 SGHDT, CDR2 YYEEEE. The CDR3 is 12 amino acids. V was clipped by 2 bases and J by 8 bases, with 8 bases between them. Written as DNA, the CDR3 is TGTGCCAGCAGCTTACAGGGATATGAGCAGTTCTTC. It encodes CASSLQGYEQFF.

The DNA of the CDR3 is TGTGCCAGCAGTTTTTGGGCTCGGGGGGGGTCTTACGAGCAGTACTTC. Translated, it gives CASSFWARGGSYEQYF. The chain couples TRBV28 to TRBJ2-7, with 8 bases lining up with TRBD2. V shed 3 bases, J shed 4 bases, and the junction held 11 bases outside the gene matches. This CDR3 is built from 16 residues. CDR1 and CDR2 from the germline V gene are MDHEN and SYDVKM. The whole variable domain, filled in from reference TRBV28 and TRBJ2-7, reads DVKVTQSSRYLVKRTGEKVFLECVQDMDHENMFWYRQDPGLGLRLIYFSYDVKMKEKGDIPEGYSVSREKKERFSLILESASTNQTSMYLCASSFWARGGSYEQYFGPGTRLTVT.

In regard to this clone: The junction and the germline gene differ at one end; a read error may be behind it. This sequence joins TRBV7-7 and TRBJ1-5; D may be TRBD1 (5 bases). The CDR3 runs to 15 residues. CDR1 is SSHAT, CDR2 FNYEAQ, per germline (reference sequence). The CDR3 spells CASSRQLYSNQPQHF. The CDR3 DNA follows: TGTGCTAGCAGTAGACAGCTCTATAGCAATCAGCCCCAGCATTTT.

The V call is TRBV19, the J call TRBJ2-3, with 12 bases lining up with TRBD2. V trimming: 10 bases; J trimming: 5 bases; junction bases outside the gene matches: 7. Germline lookup yields CDR1 LNHDA and CDR2 SQIVND (reference sequence). CDR3 length equals 14 residues. CDR3 amino acids: CATTSGRTGDTQYF. In nucleotides, the CDR3 is TGTGCCACAACTAGCGGGAGGACGGGAGATACGCAGTATTTT.

The rearrangement uses TRBV4-1 and TRBJ2-1; either TRBD1 or TRBD2 may fit D (5 bases each). The CDR3 has 16 amino acids. The germline V gene encodes CDR1 MGHRA and CDR2 YSYEKL. V was clipped by 2 bases and J by 0 bases, with 11 bases between them. CDR3 sequence: CASSQIGTSSYNEQFF. In nucleotides, the CDR3 is TGCGCCAGCAGCCAAATCGGGACGAGCTCCTACAATGAGCAGTTCTTC.

This clone was seen only a few times. The chain couples TRBV27 to TRBJ2-1, with 9 bases fitting TRBD2. Germline trimming cut 6 bases from V and 6 bases from J; bases unmatched to any gene: 9. Per the germline V gene, CDR1 is MNHEY and CDR2 is SMNVEV (reference sequence). The CDR3 loop spans 15 amino acids. The CDR3 is CASSPEAGGPNEQFF. The CDR3 bases are TGTGCCAGCAGCCCGGAAGCGGGGGGCCCCAATGAGCAGTTCTTC.

This clone was counted between two and nine times. CDR3 amino acids: CASRGGQGTYEQYF. The CDR3 coding sequence is TGTGCCAGCAGAGGGGGACAGGGAACCTACGAGCAGTACTTC. The chain couples TRBV7-8 to TRBJ2-7, with 9 bases matching TRBD1. The CDR3 length is 14 residues. The junction had 5 bases not matched to a gene; V was cut back by 6 bases and J by 2 bases. In germline, CDR1 is SGHVS, CDR2 FQNEAQ. Full variable domain (outside the CDR3, taken from reference TRBV7-8 and TRBJ2-7): GAGVSQSPRYKVAKRGQDVALRCDPISGHVSLFWYQQALGQGPEFLTYFQNEAQLDKSGLPSDRFFAERPEGSVSTLKIQRTQQEDSAVYLCASRGGQGTYEQYFGPGTRLTVT.

The chain recombines TRBV6-5 with TRBJ1-5; D is possibly TRBD1 (6 bases). CDR3 size: 15 residues. Germline CDR1 and CDR2: MNHEY and SVGAGI. V was trimmed by 5 bases and J by 4 bases, leaving 15 bases between them. The CDR3 DNA reads TGTGCCAGCAGTACACAGGGCGGGCGTAATCAGCCCCAGCATTTT. Amino acid sequence: CASSTQGGRNQPQHF.

The rearrangement joins TRBV5-8 to TRBJ2-7, with unresolved D. V dropped 4 bases and J dropped 6 bases, with 11 bases sitting between them. Germline values: CDR1 SGHTS, CDR2 YDEGEE. The CDR3 is 12 amino acids. The CDR3 nucleotides read TGTGCCAGCAGCCCGAACTGGGTCGAGCAGTACTTC. Translating gives CASSPNWVEQYF. Looking up the rest from reference TRBV5-8 and TRBJ2-7 gives the full variable domain: EAGVTQSPTHLIKTRGQQATLRCSPISGHTSVYWYQQALGLGLQFLLWYDEGEERNRGNFPPRFSGRQFPNYSSELNVNALELEDSALYLCASSPNWVEQYFGPGTRLTVT.

The rearrangement uses TRBV5-4 and TRBJ2-3; no reliable D call. The CDR3 runs to 13 residues. Looked up from germline, CDR1 is SGHNT and CDR2 is YYREEE (reference sequence). The CDR3 protein is CVLFRFGTDTQYF. CDR3 in DNA: TGTGTCCTATTTCGGTTCGGCACAGATACGCAGTATTTT.

The chain uses TRBV28 and TRBJ2-7, with 13 bases identical to TRBD2. CDR1 and CDR2 from the germline V gene are MDHEN and SYDVKM. V gave up 5 bases and J gave up 2 bases; unmatched junction bases: 3. There are 15 residues in the CDR3. The CDR3 sequence is CASSAGLAGPYEQYF. CDR3 in DNA: TGTGCCAGCAGTGCGGGACTAGCGGGACCCTACGAGCAGTACTTC.

The J gene is TRBJ1-1, the V gene TRBV5-6; tentatively, D is TRBD1 (5 bases). Germline-derived CDR1 and CDR2 are SGHDT and YYEEEE. Trimming stripped 3 bases from V and 5 bases from J, with 8 bases between. The CDR3 is 12 residues long. The DNA for the CDR3 is TGTGCCAGCAGCTACGGGGGTACTGAAGCTTTCTTT. Amino acids: CASSYGGTEAFF.